This T cell receptor (beta chain) was sequenced during a study of T cell repertoires in cytomegalovirus infection. TCRdb reanalysed the reads using MiXCR and keeps one entry per CDR3 protein. The sample lists about 310,000 distinct CDR3 sequences, about 9.2% occurring once. This clonotype was seen at least ten times. The germline CDR1 and CDR2 sequences are MDHEN and SYDVKM. Deletions cut 7 bases from V and 5 bases from J, with 18 bases between. CDR3 length: 16 amino acids. Material for sequencing was PBMCs. The receptor's source is a human donor in good health (CMV status not recorded). Some clones in this sample may be carry-over from other donors' samples. The gene calls are TRBV28 and TRBJ1-6, with D perhaps matching TRBD1 (5 bases). The CDR3 region is CASTSGAGPHNSPLHF. CDR3 nucleotide sequence: TGTGCCAGCACCTCTGGAGCGGGACCGCATAATTCACCCCTCCACTTT.